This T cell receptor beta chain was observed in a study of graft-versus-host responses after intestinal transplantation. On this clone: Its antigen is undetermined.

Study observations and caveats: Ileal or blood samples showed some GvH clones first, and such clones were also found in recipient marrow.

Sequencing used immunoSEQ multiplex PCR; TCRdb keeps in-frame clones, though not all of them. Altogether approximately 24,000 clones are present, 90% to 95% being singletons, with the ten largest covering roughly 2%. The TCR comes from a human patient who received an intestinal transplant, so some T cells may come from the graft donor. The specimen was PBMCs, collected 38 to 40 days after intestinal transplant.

The CDR3 DNA sequence: TGTGCCAGCAGCTTAGGGACAGACTATGGCTACACCTTC. Amino acids: CASSLGTDYGYTF. V and J are TRBV5-5 and TRBJ1-2; 7 positions agree with TRBD1. This CDR3 has 13 amino acids. J lost 3 bases, V lost 2 bases, and 1 base had no gene match. CDR1 is SGHKS, CDR2 YYEKEE, per germline (reference sequence).